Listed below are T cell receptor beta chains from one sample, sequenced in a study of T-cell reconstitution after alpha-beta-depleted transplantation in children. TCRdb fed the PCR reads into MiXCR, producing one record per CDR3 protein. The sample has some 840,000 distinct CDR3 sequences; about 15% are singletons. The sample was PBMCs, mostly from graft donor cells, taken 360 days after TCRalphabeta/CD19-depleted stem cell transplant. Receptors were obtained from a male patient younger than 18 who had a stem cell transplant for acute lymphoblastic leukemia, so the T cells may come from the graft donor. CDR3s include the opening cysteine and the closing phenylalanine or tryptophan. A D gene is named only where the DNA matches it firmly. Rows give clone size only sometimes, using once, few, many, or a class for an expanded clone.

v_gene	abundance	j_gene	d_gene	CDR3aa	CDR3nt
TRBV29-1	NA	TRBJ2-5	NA	CSVASILVSLSQETQYF	TGCAGCGTTGCGTCGATACTGGTCAGTCTATCCCAAGAGACCCAGTACTTC
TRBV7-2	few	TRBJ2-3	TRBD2	CASKLAGGGSTDTQYF	TGTGCCAGCAAACTAGCGGGAGGGGGTAGCACAGATACGCAGTATTTT
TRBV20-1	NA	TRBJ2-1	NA	CSATVRRSGRGVYNEQFF	TGCAGTGCTACCGTTAGAAGGAGCGGACGCGGTGTTTACAATGAGCAGTTCTTC
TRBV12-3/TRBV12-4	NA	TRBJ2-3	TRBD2	CASSSGLAGLDTQYF	TGTGCCAGCAGTTCAGGACTAGCGGGTTTAGATACGCAGTATTTT
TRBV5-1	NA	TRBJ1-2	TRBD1	CASSLTGQGGGYTF	TGCGCCAGCAGCCTGACCGGACAGGGAGGTGGCTACACCTTC
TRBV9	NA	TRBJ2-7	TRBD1	CASSGGQGGYEQYF	TGTGCCAGCAGCGGTGGACAGGGGGGCTACGAGCAGTACTTC
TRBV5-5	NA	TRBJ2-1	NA	CASSTNRRAYNEQFF	TGTGCCAGCAGCACAAACCGCAGGGCTTACAATGAGCAGTTCTTC
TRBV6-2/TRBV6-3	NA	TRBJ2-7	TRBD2	CASSHGSGLSGSAYEQYF	TGTGCCAGCAGCCACGGGTCGGGACTAAGTGGGTCTGCCTACGAGCAGTACTTC
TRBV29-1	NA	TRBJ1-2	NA	CSVDRPRPFNYGYTF	TGCAGCGTTGACCGTCCCAGGCCGTTTAACTATGGCTACACCTTC
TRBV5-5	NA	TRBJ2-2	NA	CASSRDTANTGELFF	TGTGCCAGCAGCCGAGACACTGCGAACACCGGGGAGCTGTTTTTT
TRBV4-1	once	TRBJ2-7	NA	CASSQEVSYYEQYF	TGCGCCAGCAGCCAAGAGGTCTCCTACTACGAGCAGTACTTC
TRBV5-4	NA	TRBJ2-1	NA	CASSSGGVSEQFF	TGTGCCAGCAGCTCCGGAGGCGTTAGTGAGCAGTTCTTC
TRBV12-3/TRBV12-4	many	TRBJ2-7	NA	CASSLGTGEYEQYF	NA
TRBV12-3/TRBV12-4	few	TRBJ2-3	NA	CASSPSWTDTQYF	TGTGCCAGCAGTCCCTCTTGGACAGATACGCAGTATTTT
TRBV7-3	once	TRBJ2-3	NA	CASSWRSGPSTDTQYF	TGTGCCAGCAGCTGGAGAAGCGGACCTAGCACAGATACGCAGTATTTT
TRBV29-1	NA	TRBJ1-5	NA	CSVEDSANNQPQHF	TGCAGCGTTGAAGATTCGGCAAACAATCAGCCCCAGCATTTT
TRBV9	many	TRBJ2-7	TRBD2	CASSVGPGLSYEQYF	TGTGCCAGCAGCGTAGGCCCGGGACTATCCTACGAGCAGTACTTC
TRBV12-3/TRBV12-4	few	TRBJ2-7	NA	CASSPTGSSSYEQYF	TGTGCCAGCAGTCCGACAGGATCCTCTTCCTACGAGCAGTACTTC
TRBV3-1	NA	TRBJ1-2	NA	CASSQDLAGRVYGYTF	TGTGCCAGCAGCCAAGATCTGGCAGGGCGGGTCTATGGCTACACCTTC
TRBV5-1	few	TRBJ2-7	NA	CASSLTAGTLYEQYF	TGCGCCAGCAGCTTGACAGCAGGGACTCTCTACGAGCAGTACTTC
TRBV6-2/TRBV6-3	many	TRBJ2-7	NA	CASSLQNTYEQYF	TGTGCCAGCAGTTTACAAAACACCTACGAGCAGTACTTC
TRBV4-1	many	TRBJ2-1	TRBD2	CASSQVSGTSEFF	TGCGCCAGCAGCCAAGTTTCCGGGACTAGCGAGTTCTTC
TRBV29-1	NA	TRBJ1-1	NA	CSGGTRRGEAFF	TGCAGCGGGGGGACCCGGCGGGGTGAAGCTTTCTTT
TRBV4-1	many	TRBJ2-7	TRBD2	CASSQVGLVNYEQYF	TGCGCCAGCAGCCAAGTGGGACTAGTGAACTACGAGCAGTACTTC
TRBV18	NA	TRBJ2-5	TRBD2	CASSPLVAGGETQYF	TGTGCCAGCTCACCATTGGTAGCGGGGGGAGAGACCCAGTACTTC
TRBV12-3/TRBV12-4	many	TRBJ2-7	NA	CASSLDQSYEQYF	TGTGCCAGCAGTTTAGATCAGTCCTACGAGCAGTACTTC
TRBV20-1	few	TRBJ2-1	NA	CSAHLLVNGDNEQFF	TGCAGTGCCCATTTACTGGTAAATGGAGACAATGAGCAGTTCTTC
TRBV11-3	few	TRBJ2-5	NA	CASSLIGEVETQYF	TGTGCCAGCAGCTTAATTGGGGAAGTGGAGACCCAGTACTTC
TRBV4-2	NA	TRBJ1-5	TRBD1	CASSPLGGGGQPQHF	TGTGCCAGCAGCCCCCTAGGAGGGGGCGGGCAGCCCCAGCATTTT
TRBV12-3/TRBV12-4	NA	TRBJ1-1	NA	CASILLRAPNTEAFF	TGTGCCAGCATCCTCCTCAGGGCCCCGAACACTGAAGCTTTCTTT
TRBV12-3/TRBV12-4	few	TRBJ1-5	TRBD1	CASSYRTGGIQPQHF	TGTGCCAGCAGTTACCGGACAGGGGGCATTCAGCCCCAGCATTTT
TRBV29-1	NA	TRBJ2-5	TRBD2	CSVERVAGETQYF	TGCAGCGTTGAAAGGGTAGCGGGAGAGACCCAGTACTTC
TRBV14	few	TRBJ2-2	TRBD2	CASSQANSGNYANTGELFF	TGTGCCAGCAGCCAAGCAAATAGCGGGAATTACGCGAACACCGGGGAGCTGTTTTTT
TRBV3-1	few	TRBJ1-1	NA	CASSFQGWRAFF	TGTGCCAGCAGCTTCCAGGGGTGGCGAGCTTTCTTT
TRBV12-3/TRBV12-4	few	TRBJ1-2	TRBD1	CASSPYRGGYTF	TGTGCCAGCAGTCCTTACAGGGGTGGCTACACCTTC
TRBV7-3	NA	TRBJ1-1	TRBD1	CASSSQGQVNTEAFF	TGTGCCAGCAGCTCCCAGGGACAGGTGAACACTGAAGCTTTCTTT
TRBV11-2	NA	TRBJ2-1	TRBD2	CASSPRLAGDRHEQFF	TGTGCCAGCAGCCCTCGACTAGCGGGGGACAGGCATGAGCAGTTCTTC
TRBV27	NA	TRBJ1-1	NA	CASNGGAEAFF	TGTGCCAGCAATGGCGGGGCTGAAGCTTTCTTT
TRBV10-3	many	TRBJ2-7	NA	CAISGHGVSEQYF	TGTGCCATCAGTGGGCATGGGGTCTCCGAGCAGTACTTC
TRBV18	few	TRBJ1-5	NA	CASSPGHHLNQPQHF	TGTGCCAGCTCACCAGGGCACCATCTCAATCAGCCCCAGCATTTT
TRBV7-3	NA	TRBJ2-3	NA	CASSPGLLSTDTQYF	TGTGCCAGCAGCCCGGGCTTACTAAGCACAGATACGCAGTATTTT
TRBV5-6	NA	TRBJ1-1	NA	CASSLGYGNTEAFF	TGTGCCAGCAGCTTGGGCTACGGAAACACTGAAGCTTTCTTT
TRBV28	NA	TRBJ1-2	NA	CASSYETQGHYGYTF	TGTGCCAGCAGTTACGAAACACAGGGACACTATGGCTACACCTTC
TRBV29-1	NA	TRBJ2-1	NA	CSVGLLRSNEQFF	TGCAGCGTGGGCCTCCTCCGGAGCAATGAGCAGTTCTTC
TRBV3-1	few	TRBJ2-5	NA	CASSPPYQEETQYF	TGTGCCAGCAGCCCCCCGTACCAGGAAGAGACCCAGTACTTC
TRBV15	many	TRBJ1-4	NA	CATSRGSRMLDEKLFF	TGTGCCACCAGCAGAGGTTCCAGGATGCTTGATGAAAAACTGTTTTTT
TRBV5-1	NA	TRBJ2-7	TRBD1	CASSFSRGNYEQYF	TGCGCCAGCAGCTTCTCCAGGGGGAACTACGAGCAGTACTTC
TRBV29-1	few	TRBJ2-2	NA	CSVPANTGELFF	TGCAGCGTCCCGGCGAACACCGGGGAGCTGTTTTTT
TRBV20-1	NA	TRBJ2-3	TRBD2	CSAQTSGTGTDTQYF	TGCAGTGCCCAAACCAGCGGGACGGGCACAGATACGCAGTATTTT
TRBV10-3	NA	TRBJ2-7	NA	CAISDRNLNYEQYF	TGTGCCATCAGTGACAGGAATTTAAACTACGAGCAGTACTTC
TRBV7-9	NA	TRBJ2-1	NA	CASSLTRDPRNEQFF	TGTGCCAGCAGCCTAACCCGGGACCCACGGAATGAGCAGTTCTTC
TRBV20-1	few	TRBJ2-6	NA	CSALHWGTSGANVLTF	TGCAGTGCCCTCCATTGGGGGACCTCTGGGGCCAACGTCCTGACTTTC
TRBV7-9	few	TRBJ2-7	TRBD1	CASSLPGQIYEQYF	TGTGCCAGCAGCCTCCCGGGACAGATCTACGAGCAGTACTTC
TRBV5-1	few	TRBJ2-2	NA	CASSLLQGQSSVELFF	TGCGCCAGCAGCTTGCTTCAGGGGCAGAGTTCTGTGGAGCTGTTTTTT